This TCR beta chain was sequenced during a study of long-term antiretroviral therapy in people with HIV (dated by TCRdb to 2021 to 2024). In the study overall: The earliest samples were collected roughly a decade before the 2015 WHO recommendation for immediate ART, at a time when ART was usually postponed until CD4 counts fell. Of the approximately 28 participants with HIV, approximately ten were female. A total of roughly 180 cryopreserved PBMC samples were contributed to the cohort by 30 adults with confirmed HIV infection, with samples collected serially over a mean of around 6 years (range 1-12). No cross-contamination during QIAcube processing was seen in test extractions of a monoclonal T-cell line run alongside roughly 35 polyclonal samples. Whether ART initiation and durable HIV suppression were associated with changes in peripheral blood TRB repertoire composition and diversity was tested in a retrospective serial study. Here is what the overall study found, with its caveats: Narrower CDR3 length ranges were observed in HIV repertoires than in controls, and an antigen-experienced repertoire with only a slight naive shift after ART was suggested by the network structure. Owing to limited PBMC availability, only the TCR beta chain was sequenced, without alpha chain pairing. Starting ART was linked to a significant rise in TRB diversity, yet even with long-term ART the diversity remained significantly lower than in transplant donor controls. Because pre-ART samples had limited cell numbers, unsorted PBMC were profiled rather than sorted CD4+ and CD8+ T cells. At every time point, the repertoire was dominated by expanded TRB clones first identified before ART initiation, although this dominance fluctuated and, in many PLHIV, declined after ART. Inferences about post-ART repertoire changes are limited because no data were available on ART adherence, viral resistance or therapy changes. The samples span the years 2004 to 2017, and the ART regimens used may be less effective than current regimens.

To be included, a participant needed at least one PBMC sample from before ART initiation plus at least two post-ART samples. Treatment was received in the United States of America by all participants with HIV. Cryopreserved samples of about 0.95-11 million PBMC were thawed and washed before DNA extraction. At the time of the earliest PBMC sample, participants with HIV were aged between roughly 20 and 60 years. Each participant contributed PBMC samples from 1-4 timepoints before ART initiation and 2-8 timepoints after ART initiation, with a median of 7 samples. For every participant, serial HIV viral load, CD4+ T-cell count, ART history and demographic data were obtained. Genomic DNA was extracted from unsorted PBMC with a Qiagen kit on a QIAcube, processed in batches of 12 samples. Measured from the cysteine to the phenylalanine, the CDR3 is 16 residues long. The kept DNA is CDR3 alone, 48 bases in frame from the first base. Between the V and J ends, shortened by 7 bases and 3 bases respectively, the junction contains 19 bases. Based on the germline V gene, the CDR1 and CDR2 sequences are MGHRA and YSYEKL.

The immunoSEQ hsTCRB v3.0 assay was used at survey level resolution for TRB variable region sequencing. A depth of roughly 40,000-55,000 T-cell genomes per sample was targeted for TRB sequencing. An Illumina MiSeq with a v3 150-cycle kit was used to sequence the pooled TRB libraries. Turning to the authors' computational methods: Repertoire analysis was performed in R inside a reproducible Nextflow workflow that covered QC, data transformation and analysis. LymphoSeq2, an R package for AIRR-Seq data exploration, was used to implement custom analyses. Several samples yielding fewer than 5000 total TRB sequences were excluded, leaving roughly 200 analyzed HIV repertoires. Among the roughly 190 retained HIV repertoires, approximately 59 were collected before ART initiation and 120 to 140 after ART initiation. Repertoires were downsampled to 5000 TRB nucleotide sequences, and summary statistics were averaged over 100 downsampling iterations. TRB sequences were retained for analysis only if CDR3 regions of at least seven amino acids were present. Diversity was measured with a Shannon entropy-derived clonality score and the Gini coefficient. In repertoire networks, the top 5000 CDR3 amino acid sequences were linked whenever an edit distance of one separated two sequences. For TRB CDR3 amino acid sequences, GLIPH2 was used to predict antigen specificity groups and MHC restriction. To flag known associations with CMV, EBV, HIV or tissue antigens, CDR3 amino acid sequences were compared against VDJdb and McPAS-TCR. Pre-ART, post-ART and control groups were compared with Wilcoxon signed-rank tests and Holm-Bonferroni correction. TCRdb carries this immuneACCESS record with in-frame sequences only. Its versions omit some clonotypes, under half of them owing to an unresolved V gene in the studies checked, with the rest unexplained. From that table come the V and J calls and clone size; the DNA was used to work out D and trimming. The sample records 15,000 to 20,000 clones, less than 85% of which are singletons. Less than 15% of the sample is in the top ten clones.

With respect to this clone: There is no known antigen for this receptor. Base qualities are not at hand, and no much larger clone is one base apart.

The sequence links TRBV4-1 to TRBJ1-5, with TRBD1 as a weak D call on 6 bases. Specimen: unsorted PBMCs, collected 2.9 years after starting antiretroviral therapy. The sequence came from a woman aged 25 to 39 with HIV. In nucleotides, the sequence is TGCGCCAGCAAACTAGCACACACAGGGCACAATCAGCCCCAGCATTTT. Protein translation: CASKLAHTGHNQPQHF.